This T cell receptor beta chain emerged from a study of T-cell memory formation after mild COVID-19. The wider study: TCR clusters mostly belonged to single donors.

Trimming left V 4 bases short and J 5 bases short, with 19 bases between. Germline values: CDR1 SNHLY, CDR2 FYNNEI. The CDR3 length is 16 residues. The table lists this clonotype with a few counts. Antigen specificity is unknown. Overall study results and limits: CD4+ bias marked clones expanding day 15 to 37, unlike balanced contracting clones. Some clones that responded were present in memory (sampled pre-infection), which suggests cross-reactive memory joined.

5'RACE with constant-segment primers built TCRalpha and TCRbeta cDNA libraries with UMIs. TCRdb recomputed calls from the 5' RACE reads with MiXCR, one row per CDR3 protein. There are 450,000 to 650,000 distinct CDR3 sequences in the sample; about 22% occur only once, and about 8.7% lies in the top ten. The sequence was obtained from an adult woman who had mild COVID-19 (a few samples of this study predate the infection). Cell type and time point are not known. The sequenced material came from PBMCs or a T cell subset sorted from them (not recorded which). The chain recombines TRBV2 with TRBJ2-3, with D perhaps TRBD2 (5 bases). The CDR3: CASSGEVSPTRDTQYF. The CDR3 DNA is TGTGCCAGCAGTGGCGAAGTCTCCCCCACTAGAGATACGCAGTATTTT.